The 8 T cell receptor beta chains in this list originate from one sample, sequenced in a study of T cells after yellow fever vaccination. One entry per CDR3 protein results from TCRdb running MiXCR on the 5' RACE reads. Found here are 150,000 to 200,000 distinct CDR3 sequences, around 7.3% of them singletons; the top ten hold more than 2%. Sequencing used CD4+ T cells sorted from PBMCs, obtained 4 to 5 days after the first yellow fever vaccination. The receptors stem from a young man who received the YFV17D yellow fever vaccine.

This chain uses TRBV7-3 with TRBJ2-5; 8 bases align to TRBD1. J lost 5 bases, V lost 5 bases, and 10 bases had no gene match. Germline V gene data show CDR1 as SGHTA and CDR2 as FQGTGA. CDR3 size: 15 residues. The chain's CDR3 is CASSQEAGGGETQYF. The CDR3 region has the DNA TGTGCCAGCAGCCAAGAGGCAGGGGGCGGGGAGACCCAGTACTTC.

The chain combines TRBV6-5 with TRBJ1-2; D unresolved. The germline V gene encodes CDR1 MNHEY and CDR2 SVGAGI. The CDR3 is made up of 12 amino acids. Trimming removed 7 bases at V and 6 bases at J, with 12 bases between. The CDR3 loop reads CASTSGYHGYTF. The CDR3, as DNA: TGTGCCAGCACCTCTGGGTATCATGGCTACACCTTC.

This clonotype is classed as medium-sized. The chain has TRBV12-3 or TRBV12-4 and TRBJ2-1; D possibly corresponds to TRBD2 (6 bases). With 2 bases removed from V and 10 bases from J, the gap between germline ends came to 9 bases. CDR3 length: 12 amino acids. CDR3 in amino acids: CASSLWSGEQFF. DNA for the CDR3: TGTGCCAGCAGTTTATGGAGCGGGGAGCAGTTCTTC.

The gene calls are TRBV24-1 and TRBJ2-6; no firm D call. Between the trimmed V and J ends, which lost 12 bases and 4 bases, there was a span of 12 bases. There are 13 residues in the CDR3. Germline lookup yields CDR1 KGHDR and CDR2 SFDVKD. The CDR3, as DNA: TGTGCCGCCGCGCCAGCCGGGGCCAACGTCCTGACTTTC. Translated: CAAAPAGANVLTF.

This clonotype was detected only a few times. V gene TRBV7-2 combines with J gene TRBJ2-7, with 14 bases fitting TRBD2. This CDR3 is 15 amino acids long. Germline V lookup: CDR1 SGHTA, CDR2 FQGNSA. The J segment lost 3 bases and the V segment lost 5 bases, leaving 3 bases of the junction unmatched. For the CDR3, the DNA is TGTGCCAGCAGCCTGACTAGCGGGGGGGACTACGAGCAGTACTTC. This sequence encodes CASSLTSGGDYEQYF.

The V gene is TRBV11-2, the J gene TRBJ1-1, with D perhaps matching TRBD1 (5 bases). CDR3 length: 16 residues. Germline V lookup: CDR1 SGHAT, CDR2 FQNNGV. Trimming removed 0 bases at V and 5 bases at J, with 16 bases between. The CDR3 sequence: CASSLDQVGGTTEAFF. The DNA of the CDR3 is TGTGCCAGCAGCTTAGATCAGGTTGGAGGGACGACTGAAGCTTTCTTT. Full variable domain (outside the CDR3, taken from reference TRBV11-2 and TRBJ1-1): EAGVAQSPRYKIIEKRQSVAFWCNPISGHATLYWYQQILGQGPKLLIQFQNNGVVDDSQLPKDRFSAERLKGVDSTLKIQPAKLEDSAVYLCASSLDQVGGTTEAFFGQGTRLTVV.

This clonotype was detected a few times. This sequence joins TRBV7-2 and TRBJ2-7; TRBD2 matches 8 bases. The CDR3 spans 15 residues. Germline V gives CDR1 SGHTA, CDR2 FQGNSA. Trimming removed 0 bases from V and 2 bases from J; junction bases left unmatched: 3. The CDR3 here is CASSLAGGAAYEQYF. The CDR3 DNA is TGTGCCAGCAGCTTAGCCGGGGGGGCCGCCTACGAGCAGTACTTC.

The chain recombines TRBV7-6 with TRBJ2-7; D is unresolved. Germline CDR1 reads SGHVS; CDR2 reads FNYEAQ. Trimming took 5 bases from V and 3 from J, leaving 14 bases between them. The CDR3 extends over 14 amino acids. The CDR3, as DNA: TGTGCCAGCAGCCCCGGGCCCTTTAACTACGAGCAGTACTTC. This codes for CASSPGPFNYEQYF.